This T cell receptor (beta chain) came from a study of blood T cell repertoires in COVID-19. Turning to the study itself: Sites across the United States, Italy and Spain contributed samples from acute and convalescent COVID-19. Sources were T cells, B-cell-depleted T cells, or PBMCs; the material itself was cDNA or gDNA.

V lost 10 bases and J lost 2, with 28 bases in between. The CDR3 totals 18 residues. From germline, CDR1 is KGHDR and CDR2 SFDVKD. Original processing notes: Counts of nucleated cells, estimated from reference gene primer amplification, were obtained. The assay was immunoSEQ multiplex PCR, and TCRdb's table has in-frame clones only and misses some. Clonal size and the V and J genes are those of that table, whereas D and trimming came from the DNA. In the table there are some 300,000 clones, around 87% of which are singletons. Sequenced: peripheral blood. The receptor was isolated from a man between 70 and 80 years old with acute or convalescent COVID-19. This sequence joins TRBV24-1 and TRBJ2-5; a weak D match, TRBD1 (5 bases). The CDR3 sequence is CATRDFSCGGHSQETQYF. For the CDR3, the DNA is TGTGCCACTAGAGATTTTAGCTGCGGTGGACATTCTCAAGAGACCCAGTACTTC.